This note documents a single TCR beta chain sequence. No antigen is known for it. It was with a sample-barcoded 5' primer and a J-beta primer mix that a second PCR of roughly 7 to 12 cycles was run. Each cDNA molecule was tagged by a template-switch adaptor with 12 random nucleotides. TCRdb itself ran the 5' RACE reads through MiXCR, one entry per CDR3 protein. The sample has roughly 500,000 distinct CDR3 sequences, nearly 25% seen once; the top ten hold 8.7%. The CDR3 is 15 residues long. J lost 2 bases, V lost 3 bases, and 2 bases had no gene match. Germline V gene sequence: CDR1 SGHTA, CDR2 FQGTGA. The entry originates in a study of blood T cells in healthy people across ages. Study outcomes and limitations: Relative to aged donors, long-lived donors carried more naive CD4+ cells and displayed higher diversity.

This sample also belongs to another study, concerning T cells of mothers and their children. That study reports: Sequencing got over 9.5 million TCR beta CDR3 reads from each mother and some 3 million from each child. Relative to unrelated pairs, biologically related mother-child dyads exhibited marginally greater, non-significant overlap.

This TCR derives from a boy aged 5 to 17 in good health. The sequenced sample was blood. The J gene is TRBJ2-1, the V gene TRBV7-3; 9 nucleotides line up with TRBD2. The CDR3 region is CASSFLAGTYNEQFF. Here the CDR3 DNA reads TGTGCCAGCAGCTTTCTAGCGGGGACCTACAATGAGCAGTTCTTC.